One and the same sample provided the 9 T cell receptor beta chains below, sequenced in a study of glioma-infiltrating T cells after dendritic cell vaccination. Some clones are missing from TCRdb's copy, which holds only in-frame ones; the method was immunoSEQ multiplex PCR. This sample has more than 75,000 clones, with around 83% found just once. Described time point: after dendritic cell vaccination, including at tumor progression/relapse. The sequencing used blood, collected after dendritic cell vaccination. These receptors originate from a human donor with glioblastoma.

The rearrangement uses TRBV7-3 and TRBJ2-2; tentative D call: TRBD1 (5 bases). The germline CDR1 and CDR2 sequences are SGHTA and FQGTGA. The CDR3 contains 13 residues. Trimming removed 2 bases from V and 6 bases from J, with 7 bases in between. CDR3 sequence: CASSLLGPGELFF. The CDR3 nucleotides are TGTGCCAGCAGCTTATTGGGGCCCGGGGAGCTGTTTTTT.

The J gene is TRBJ1-5, the V gene TRBV6-6; TRBD1 is a possible D gene (5 bases). V was pared by 5 bases and J by 10 bases, with 21 bases between. This CDR3 comprises 15 residues. Germline lookup yields CDR1 MNHNY and CDR2 SVGAGI (reference sequence). CDR3 DNA sequence: TGTGCCAGCAGTACCACGGGGGAGGGAATCGATCCCCAGCATTTT. Amino acid sequence: CASSTTGEGIDPQHF.

The rearrangement links TRBV4-1 to TRBJ2-7; D is ambiguous. CDR3 length: 15 amino acids. V dropped 1 base and J dropped 0 bases, with 10 bases sitting between them. CDR1 and CDR2 (germline): MGHRA, YSYEKL. The CDR3 DNA follows: TGCGCCAGCAGCCAAGCAGCGCTGAGCTCCTACGAGCAGTACTTC. Translated, it gives CASSQAALSSYEQYF.

The chain is built from TRBV6-5 and TRBJ1-4; no clear D. V was pared by 0 bases and J by 5 bases, with 10 bases between. Germline assignment: CDR1 MNHEY and CDR2 SVGAGI. The CDR3 runs 15 residues. The CDR3, as DNA: TGTGCCAGCAGTTACTCTCCGCCGCGAAATGAAAAACTGTTTTTT. This sequence encodes CASSYSPPRNEKLFF.

This clone was seen just once. This sequence joins TRBV18 and TRBJ1-2; D unresolved. Trimming removed 0 bases from V and 2 bases from J, with 10 bases in between. From germline, CDR1 is KGHSH and CDR2 LQKENI. The CDR3 runs 15 residues. CDR3 amino acids: CASSPPTEENYGYTF. CDR3 bases: TGTGCCAGCTCACCACCCACGGAGGAGAACTATGGCTACACCTTC.

This chain links TRBV15 with TRBJ2-5; a possible D gene is TRBD1 (5 bases). This CDR3 is 15 amino acids long. V gave up 0 bases and J gave up 2 bases, with 10 bases separating them. The germline V gene has CDR1 LNHNV and CDR2 YYDKDF (reference sequence). As DNA, the CDR3 is TGTGCCACCAGCAGAGAACAGGACAATCAAGAGACCCAGTACTTC. Protein product: CATSREQDNQETQYF.

This clone was seen a handful of times. V is TRBV5-1 and J is TRBJ2-1; the D gene is possibly TRBD2 (6 bases). CDR3 size: 14 residues. Between the trimmed V and J ends, which lost 4 bases and 3 bases, there was a span of 11 bases. Germline lookup yields CDR1 SGHRS and CDR2 YFSETQ. CDR3: CASSVGLGYNEQFF. The CDR3 nucleotides read TGCGCCAGCAGCGTGGGACTGGGCTACAATGAGCAGTTCTTC.

This chain joins TRBV6-1 and TRBJ1-2, with 7 bases fitting TRBD1. With V trimmed by 4 bases and J by 4 bases, 9 bases remained unmatched. The CDR3 sequence is 15 residues long. Germline V gene sequence: CDR1 MNHNS, CDR2 SASEGT. CDR3 DNA sequence: TGTGCCAGCAGTGTAGCGGGACAGATAGGCTATGGCTACACCTTC. This gives the protein CASSVAGQIGYGYTF.

The chain links TRBV7-8 to TRBJ2-3, with TRBD1 matching over 7 bases. The length of the CDR3 is 15 residues. Germline CDR1 is SGHVS and CDR2 is FQNEAQ. With 6 bases clipped from V and 0 bases from J, the junction kept 6 bases outside the gene matches. CDR3 in amino acids: CASSPGQTSTDTQYF. The CDR3 coding sequence is TGTGCCAGCAGTCCGGGACAGACGAGCACAGATACGCAGTATTTT.